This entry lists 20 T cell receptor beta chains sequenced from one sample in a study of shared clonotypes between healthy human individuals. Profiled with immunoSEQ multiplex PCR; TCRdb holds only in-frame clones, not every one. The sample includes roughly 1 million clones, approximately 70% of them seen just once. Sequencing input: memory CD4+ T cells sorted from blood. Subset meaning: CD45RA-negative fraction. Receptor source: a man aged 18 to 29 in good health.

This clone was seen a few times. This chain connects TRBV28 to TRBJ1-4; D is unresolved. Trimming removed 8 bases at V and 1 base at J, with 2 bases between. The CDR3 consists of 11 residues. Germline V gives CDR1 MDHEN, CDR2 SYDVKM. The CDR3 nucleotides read TGTGCCAGCGAAACTAATGAAAAACTGTTTTTT. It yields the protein CASETNEKLFF.

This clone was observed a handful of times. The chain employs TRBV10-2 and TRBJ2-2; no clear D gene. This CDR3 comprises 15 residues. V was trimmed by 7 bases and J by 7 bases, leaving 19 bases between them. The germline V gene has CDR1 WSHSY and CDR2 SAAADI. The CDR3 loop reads CASKTGQTPGGELFF. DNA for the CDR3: TGCGCCAGCAAAACTGGCCAAACGCCCGGCGGGGAGCTGTTTTTT.

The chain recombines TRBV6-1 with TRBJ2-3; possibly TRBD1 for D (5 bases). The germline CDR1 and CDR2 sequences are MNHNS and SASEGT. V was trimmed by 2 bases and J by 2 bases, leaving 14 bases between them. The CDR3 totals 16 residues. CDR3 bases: TGTGCCAGCAGTGAACTCCAGGGTTCCTTCACAGATACGCAGTATTTT. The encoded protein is CASSELQGSFTDTQYF.

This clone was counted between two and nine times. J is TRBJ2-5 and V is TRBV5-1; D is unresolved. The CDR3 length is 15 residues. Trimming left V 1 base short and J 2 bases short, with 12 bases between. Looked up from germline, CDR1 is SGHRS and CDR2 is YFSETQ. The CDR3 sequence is CASSLRSARQETQYF. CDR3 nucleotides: TGCGCCAGCAGCTTGAGGTCGGCCAGACAAGAGACCCAGTACTTC. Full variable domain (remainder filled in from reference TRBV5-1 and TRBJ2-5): KAGVTQTPRYLIKTRGQQVTLSCSPISGHRSVSWYQQTPGQGLQFLFEYFSETQRNKGNFPGRFSGRQFSNSRSEMNVSTLELGDSALYLCASSLRSARQETQYFGPGTRLLVL.

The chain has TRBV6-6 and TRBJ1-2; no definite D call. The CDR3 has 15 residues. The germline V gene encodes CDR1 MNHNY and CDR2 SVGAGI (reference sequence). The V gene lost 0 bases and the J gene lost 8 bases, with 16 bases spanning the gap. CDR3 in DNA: TGTGCCAGCAGTTACTCGCGGGAATCCCCTTGGGGCTACACCTTC. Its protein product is CASSYSRESPWGYTF.

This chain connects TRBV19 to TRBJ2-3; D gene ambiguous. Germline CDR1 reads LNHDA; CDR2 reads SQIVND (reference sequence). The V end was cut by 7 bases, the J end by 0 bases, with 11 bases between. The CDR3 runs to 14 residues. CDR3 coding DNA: TGTGCCAGTACCCCAAGGCAGAGCACAGATACGCAGTATTTT. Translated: CASTPRQSTDTQYF.

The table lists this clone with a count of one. This chain's CDR3 is CASSIMWEQFF. The CDR3 nucleotides are TGTGCCAGTAGTATAATGTGGGAGCAGTTCTTC. This sequence joins TRBV19 and TRBJ2-1; D is undetermined. CDR1 and CDR2 from the germline V gene are LNHDA and SQIVND (reference sequence). The CDR3 spans 11 residues. V lost 2 bases to trimming and J lost 10 bases, with 6 bases between them.

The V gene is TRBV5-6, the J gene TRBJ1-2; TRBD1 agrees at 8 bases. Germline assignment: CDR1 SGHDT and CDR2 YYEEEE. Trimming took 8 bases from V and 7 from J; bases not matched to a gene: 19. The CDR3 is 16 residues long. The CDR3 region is CASTREQGVSSRGYTF. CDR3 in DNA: TGTGCCAGTACCCGGGAACAGGGGGTTTCTTCGCGTGGCTACACCTTC.

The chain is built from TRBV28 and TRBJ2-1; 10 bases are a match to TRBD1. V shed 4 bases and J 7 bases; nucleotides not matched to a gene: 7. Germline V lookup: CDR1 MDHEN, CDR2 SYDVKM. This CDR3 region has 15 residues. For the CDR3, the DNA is TGTGCCAGCAGTTCCGGGACAGGGGATTCGAATGAGCAGTTCTTC. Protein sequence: CASSSGTGDSNEQFF.

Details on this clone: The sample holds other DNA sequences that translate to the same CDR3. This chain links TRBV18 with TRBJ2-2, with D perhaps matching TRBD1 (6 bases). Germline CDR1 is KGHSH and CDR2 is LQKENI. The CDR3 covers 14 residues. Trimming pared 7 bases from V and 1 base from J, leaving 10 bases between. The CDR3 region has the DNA TGTGCCAGCTTACCGACAGGGAACACCGGGGAGCTGTTTTTT. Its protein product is CASLPTGNTGELFF.

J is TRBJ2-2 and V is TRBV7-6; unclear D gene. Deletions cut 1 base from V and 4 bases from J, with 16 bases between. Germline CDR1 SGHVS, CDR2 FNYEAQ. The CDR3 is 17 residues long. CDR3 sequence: CASSLGPESQFTGELFF. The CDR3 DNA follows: TGTGCCAGCAGCTTAGGTCCGGAATCTCAATTCACCGGGGAGCTGTTTTTT.

CDR3 protein: CAIRAAPQETQYF. The CDR3 coding sequence is TGTGCCATCCGCGCGGCACCGCAAGAGACCCAGTACTTC. The chain recombines TRBV10-3 with TRBJ2-5, with D uncertain. V lost 8 bases and J lost 2, with 12 bases in between. Germline V gene sequence: CDR1 ENHRY, CDR2 SYGVKD. CDR3 size: 13 residues.

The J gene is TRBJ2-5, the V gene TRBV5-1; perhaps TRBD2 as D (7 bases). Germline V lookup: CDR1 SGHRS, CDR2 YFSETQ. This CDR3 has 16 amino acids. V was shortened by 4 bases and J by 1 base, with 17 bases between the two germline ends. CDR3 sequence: CASSAGRGASQETQYF. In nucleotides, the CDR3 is TGCGCCAGCAGCGCCGGCCGGGGGGCTTCCCAAGAGACCCAGTACTTC.

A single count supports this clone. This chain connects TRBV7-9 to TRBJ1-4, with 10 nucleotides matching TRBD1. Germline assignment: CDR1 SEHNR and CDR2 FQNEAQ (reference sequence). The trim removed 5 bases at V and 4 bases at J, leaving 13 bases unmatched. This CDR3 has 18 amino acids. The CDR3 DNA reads TGTGCCAGCAGCCCACGAGGGGAAGGGACAGGGGTTAATGAAAAACTGTTTTTT. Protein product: CASSPRGEGTGVNEKLFF. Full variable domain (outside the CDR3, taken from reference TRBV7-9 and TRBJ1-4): DTGVSQNPRHKITKRGQNVTFRCDPISEHNRLYWYRQTLGQGPEFLTYFQNEAQLEKSRLLSDRFSAERPKGSFSTLEIQRTEQGDSAMYLCASSPRGEGTGVNEKLFFGSGTQLSVL.

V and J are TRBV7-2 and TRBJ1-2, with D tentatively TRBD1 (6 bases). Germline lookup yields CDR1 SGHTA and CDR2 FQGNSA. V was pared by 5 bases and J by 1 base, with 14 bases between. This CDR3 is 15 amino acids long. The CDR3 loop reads CASSVTLGGNYGYTF. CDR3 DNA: TGTGCCAGCAGCGTGACCTTAGGGGGTAACTATGGCTACACCTTC.

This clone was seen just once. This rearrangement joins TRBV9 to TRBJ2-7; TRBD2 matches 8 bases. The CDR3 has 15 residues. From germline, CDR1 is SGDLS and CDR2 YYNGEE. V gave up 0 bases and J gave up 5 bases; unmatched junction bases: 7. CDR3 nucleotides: TGTGCCAGCAGCGTAGGCATAGCGGGAAGGGACGAGCAGTACTTC. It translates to CASSVGIAGRDEQYF.

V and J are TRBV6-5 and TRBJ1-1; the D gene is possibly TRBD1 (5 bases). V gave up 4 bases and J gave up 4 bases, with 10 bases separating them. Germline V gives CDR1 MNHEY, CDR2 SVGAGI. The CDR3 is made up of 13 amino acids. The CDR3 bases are TGTGCCAGCAGTTTCTATGGGGGCACTGAAGCTTTCTTT. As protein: CASSFYGGTEAFF.

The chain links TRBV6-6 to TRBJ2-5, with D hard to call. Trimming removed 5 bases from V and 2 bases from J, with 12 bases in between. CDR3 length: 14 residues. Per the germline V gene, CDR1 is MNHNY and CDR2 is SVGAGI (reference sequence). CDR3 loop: CASSRHSTQETQYF. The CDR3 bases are TGTGCCAGCAGTCGACATTCCACTCAAGAGACCCAGTACTTC.

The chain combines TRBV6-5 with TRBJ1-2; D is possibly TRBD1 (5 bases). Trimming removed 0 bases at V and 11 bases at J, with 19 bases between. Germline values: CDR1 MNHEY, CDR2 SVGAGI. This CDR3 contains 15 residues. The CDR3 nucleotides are TGTGCCAGCAGTTACTCGAGTGTCGTGAAGGGGTGGTACACCTTC. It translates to CASSYSSVVKGWYTF.

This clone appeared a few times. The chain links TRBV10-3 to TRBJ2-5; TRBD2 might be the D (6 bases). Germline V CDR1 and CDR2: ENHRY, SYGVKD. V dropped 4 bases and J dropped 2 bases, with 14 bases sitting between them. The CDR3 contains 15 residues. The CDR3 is CAISAGLGGQETQYF. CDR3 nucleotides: TGTGCCATCAGTGCTGGACTCGGGGGTCAAGAGACCCAGTACTTC.